Shown below are 26 T cell receptor beta chains from a single sample sequenced in a study of cytomegalovirus exposure and HLA in healthy donors. The study ran its PCR with 60 Vbeta and 13 Jbeta primers. Clones were read by immunoSEQ multiplex PCR, and TCRdb kept only the in-frame ones, dropping some. This sample has roughly 160,000 clones, with about 85% found just once. The sample was PBMCs. All receptors derive from a man aged 30 to 45 in good health and CMV-seropositive.

The chain carries TRBV4-2 and TRBJ1-1; maybe TRBD1 (6 bases). The germline gives CDR1 LGHNA, CDR2 YNFKEQ. V dropped 4 bases and J dropped 2 bases, with 17 bases sitting between them. This CDR3 has 16 residues. CDR3 DNA: TGTGCCAGCAGCCTACAGGGCCCCGAGTTCAACACTGAAGCTTTCTTT. It is translated as CASSLQGPEFNTEAFF.

J is TRBJ1-2 and V is TRBV14; D is unresolved. Germline V lookup: CDR1 SGHDN, CDR2 FVKESK. Trimming removed 0 bases from V and 1 base from J, with 12 bases in between. CDR3 length: 16 amino acids. The chain's CDR3 is CASSQEPGVNNYGYTF. The CDR3 DNA reads TGTGCCAGCAGCCAAGAGCCCGGGGTGAATAACTATGGCTACACCTTC.

This clone has only one observation. The CDR3 coding sequence is TGCGCCAGCAGCCAAGCTCAGAGGACTGCTAATGAGCAGTTCTTC. It specifies CASSQAQRTANEQFF. The chain links TRBV4-1 to TRBJ2-1, with D perhaps TRBD2 (5 bases). Trimming removed 1 base at V and 7 bases at J, with 14 bases between. The germline CDR1 and CDR2 sequences are MGHRA and YSYEKL. CDR3 length: 15 residues.

The chain carries TRBV18 and TRBJ1-2; the D is unclear. Trimming left V 3 bases short and J 2 bases short, with 13 bases between. Germline V CDR1 and CDR2: KGHSH, LQKENI. The CDR3 is 15 amino acids. DNA for the CDR3: TGTGCCAGCTCACCCCGAGAGGGTCGAAACTATGGCTACACCTTC. It translates to CASSPREGRNYGYTF.

The chain employs TRBV9 and TRBJ2-1, with 9 bases matching TRBD2. Per germline, CDR1 SGDLS and CDR2 YYNGEE. The J segment lost 4 bases and the V segment lost 3 bases, leaving 5 bases of the junction unmatched. The CDR3 has 15 amino acids. The CDR3 DNA reads TGTGCCAGCAGCGGTAGCGGGAGCCTATACAATGAGCAGTTCTTC. Amino acid sequence: CASSGSGSLYNEQFF.

The chain combines TRBV7-9 with TRBJ2-5; the match to TRBD2 covers 9 bases. Judging by the DNA end, TRBJ2-7 fits better; the J call may be wrong. Germline CDR1 is SEHNR and CDR2 is FQNEAQ (reference sequence). The CDR3 spans 14 residues. This CDR3 reads CASSSAGGSYEQYF. The CDR3 DNA is TGTGCCAGCAGCTCCGCGGGGGGGTCCTACGAGCAGTACTTC.

This rearrangement joins TRBV4-3 to TRBJ2-7; 9 bases align to TRBD2. The CDR3 sequence is 16 residues long. Looked up from germline, CDR1 is LGHNA and CDR2 is YSLEER. The junction had 7 bases not matched to a gene; V was cut back by 1 base and J by 3 bases. The CDR3 is CASSQGVSGRFYEQYF. CDR3 bases: TGCGCCAGCAGCCAAGGGGTGAGCGGGAGGTTCTACGAGCAGTACTTC.

The chain is built from TRBV15 and TRBJ2-2; 12 bases fit TRBD1. Trimming removed 3 bases from V and 7 bases from J; junction bases left unmatched: 9. Germline V gene lookup returns CDR1 LNHNV and CDR2 YYDKDF (reference sequence). The CDR3 has 17 residues. As DNA, the CDR3 is TGTGCCACCAGCAGGGCCCCGGGACAGGGGGCCCTCGGGGAGCTGTTTTTT. Residues: CATSRAPGQGALGELFF.

The V and J genes are TRBV6-5 and TRBJ1-1; D might be TRBD1 (5 bases). The CDR3 is 14 amino acids. V was clipped by 6 bases and J by 1 base, with 12 bases between them. Germline V gene data show CDR1 as MNHEY and CDR2 as SVGAGI. The CDR3: CASRRDGSNTEAFF. CDR3 sequence (DNA): TGTGCCAGCAGGCGGGACGGGTCGAACACTGAAGCTTTCTTT.

This chain connects TRBV30 to TRBJ2-7; TRBD1 matches 11 bases. The J segment lost 2 bases and the V segment lost 4 bases, leaving 4 bases of the junction unmatched. CDR3 length: 14 amino acids. The germline V gene has CDR1 GTSNPN and CDR2 SVGIG (reference sequence). The CDR3 here is CAWTGQGGTYEQYF. The CDR3 DNA follows: TGTGCCTGGACGGGACAGGGGGGGACCTACGAGCAGTACTTC.

CDR3 residues: CASSEDRGLGYTF. The CDR3 DNA follows: TGTGCCAGCAGTGAGGACAGGGGGCTCGGCTACACCTTC. The rearrangement links TRBV6-1 to TRBJ1-2; 11 positions agree with TRBD1. Germline V gives CDR1 MNHNS, CDR2 SASEGT. Unmatched junction bases numbered 2, after V lost 3 bases and J lost 8 bases. This CDR3 contains 13 residues.

CDR3 loop: CASSPNRDRGRRGYTF. The CDR3 DNA is TGTGCCAGCAGCCCAAACCGGGACAGGGGGCGCCGTGGCTACACCTTC. The V and J genes are TRBV7-8 and TRBJ1-2, with 12 positions matching TRBD1. Germline CDR1 and CDR2: SGHVS and FQNEAQ. CDR3 size: 16 residues. Trimming removed 5 bases from V and 7 bases from J; junction bases left unmatched: 11. The variable domain in full, completed from reference TRBV7-8 and TRBJ1-2, reads GAGVSQSPRYKVAKRGQDVALRCDPISGHVSLFWYQQALGQGPEFLTYFQNEAQLDKSGLPSDRFFAERPEGSVSTLKIQRTQQEDSAVYLCASSPNRDRGRRGYTFGSGTRLTVV.

The CDR3 here is CASSRDRVVSYEQYF. CDR3 bases: TGTGCCAGCAGCCGAGACAGGGTGGTTTCCTACGAGCAGTACTTC. The rearrangement links TRBV7-8 to TRBJ2-7, with 7 nucleotides matching TRBD1. The CDR3 sequence is 15 residues long. V gave up 5 bases and J gave up 1 base; unmatched junction bases: 8. CDR1 SGHVS and CDR2 FQNEAQ come from the germline V gene.

J is TRBJ1-5 and V is TRBV21-1. TRBV21-1 corresponds to a pseudogene. The CDR3 length is 16 residues. The CDR3 DNA follows: TGTGCCAGCAGCAAAGTCAACGGCGGAATCAATCAGCCCCAGCATTTT. Amino acids: CASSKVNGGINQPQHF.

This sequence joins TRBV25-1 and TRBJ2-1; D is ambiguous. CDR3 size: 12 residues. With 2 bases removed from V and 8 bases from J, the gap between germline ends came to 7 bases. The germline V gene has CDR1 MGHDK and CDR2 SYGVNS. CDR3 bases: TGTGCCAGCAGTGAAGGGCAGCATGAGCAGTTCTTC. It encodes CASSEGQHEQFF. The complete variable domain, with remaining parts taken from reference TRBV25-1 and TRBJ2-1, reads EADIYQTPRYLVIGTGKKITLECSQTMGHDKMYWYQQDPGMELHLIHYSYGVNSTEKGDLSSESTVSRIRTEHFPLTLESARPSHTSQYLCASSEGQHEQFFGPGTRLTVL.

This chain uses TRBV27 with TRBJ2-7; D is perhaps TRBD2 (7 bases). The CDR3 has 12 residues. Germline loops: CDR1 MNHEY, CDR2 SMNVEV (reference sequence). The CDR3 DNA follows: TGTGCCAGCAGTTTGAGGGGGGGCCGTACGAGGGTC. It codes for CASSLRGGRTRV.

The chain carries TRBV7-2 and TRBJ1-5, with unresolved D. V lost 1 base, J lost 2 bases, and 6 bases lay in between. The CDR3 runs to 14 residues. CDR1 SGHTA and CDR2 FQGNSA come from the germline V gene. CDR3: CASSLVIGNQPQHF. CDR3 coding DNA: TGTGCCAGCAGCTTAGTTATCGGCAATCAGCCCCAGCATTTT. Using reference TRBV7-2 and TRBJ1-5 for the parts outside the CDR3, the full variable domain is GAGVSQSPSNKVTEKGKDVELRCDPISGHTALYWYRQSLGQGLEFLIYFQGNSAPDKSGLPSDRFSAERTGGSVSTLTIQRTQQEDSAVYLCASSLVIGNQPQHFGDGTRLSIL.

This clone was found a few times. V gene TRBV27 combines with J gene TRBJ2-1; 9 bases agree with TRBD2. The CDR3 sequence is 15 residues long. Trimming cost V 9 bases and J 3 bases; bases outside gene matches: 9. Germline CDR1 MNHEY, CDR2 SMNVEV (reference sequence). The CDR3: CASFLLAGDYNEQFF. The CDR3 DNA reads as TGTGCCAGTTTTCTCTTAGCGGGAGACTACAATGAGCAGTTCTTC.

The rearrangement joins TRBV13 to TRBJ2-1; 7 positions match TRBD2. Germline trimming cut 10 bases from V and 2 bases from J; bases unmatched to any gene: 17. CDR3 size: 17 residues. The germline V gene encodes CDR1 PRHDT and CDR2 FYEKMQ (reference sequence). CDR3 DNA sequence: TGTGCCACCCTACTACGGATGAGCGGGGAAACCTACAATGAGCAGTTCTTC. Translation: CATLLRMSGETYNEQFF.

The count of this clone is one. V gene TRBV10-3 combines with J gene TRBJ1-2; no reliable D call. Trimming left V 2 bases short and J 6 bases short, with 16 bases between. The germline gives CDR1 ENHRY, CDR2 SYGVKD. CDR3 length: 15 residues. The CDR3 loop is CAISEGVRGGDGYTF. In nucleotides, the CDR3 is TGTGCCATCAGTGAGGGGGTCCGGGGTGGTGATGGCTACACCTTC.

This sequence joins TRBV7-9 and TRBJ1-1; the D gene is possibly TRBD1 (5 bases). The CDR3 consists of 14 residues. V lost 5 bases and J lost 3, with 13 bases in between. Germline CDR1 and CDR2: SEHNR and FQNEAQ (reference sequence). The CDR3 loop is CASSAPTGDTEAFF. CDR3 DNA: TGTGCCAGCAGCGCTCCCACGGGGGACACTGAAGCTTTCTTT.

The chain recombines TRBV7-3 with TRBJ1-2; 9 nucleotides line up with TRBD1. The CDR3 contains 13 residues. CDR1 is SGHTA, CDR2 FQGTGA, per germline. Trimming at V came to 3 bases and at J to 6 bases, leaving 2 bases not matched to a gene. CDR3 residues: CASSFRQGDGYTF. The CDR3 DNA is TGTGCCAGCAGCTTTCGACAGGGGGATGGCTACACCTTC. Combining the CDR3 with reference TRBV7-3 and TRBJ1-2 gives the whole variable domain GAGVSQTPSNKVTEKGKYVELRCDPISGHTALYWYRQSLGQGPEFLIYFQGTGAADDSGLPNDRFFAVRPEGSVSTLKIQRTERGDSAVYLCASSFRQGDGYTFGSGTRLTVV.

This chain links TRBV27 with TRBJ1-4; D might be TRBD1 (5 bases). This CDR3 has 15 residues. Trimming removed 3 bases at V and 7 bases at J, with 15 bases between. Germline CDR1 reads MNHEY; CDR2 reads SMNVEV (reference sequence). The CDR3 loop reads CASSFSAQGGEKLFF. Here the CDR3 DNA reads TGTGCCAGCAGTTTTTCCGCGCAGGGTGGTGAAAAACTGTTTTTT.

The chain has TRBV2 and TRBJ1-4, with D perhaps TRBD1 (6 bases). The CDR3 loop spans 15 amino acids. Trimming cost V 5 bases and J 0 bases, with 10 bases left between them. Germline CDR1 is SNHLY and CDR2 is FYNNEI. The CDR3 reads CASSRQAATNEKLFF. The CDR3 DNA sequence: TGTGCCAGCAGTCGACAGGCTGCAACTAATGAAAAACTGTTTTTT.

CDR3 nucleotide sequence: TGTGCCAGCAGCCAAGATGCGGGACGAGGGGGCGGGGATACGCAGTATTTT. It codes for CASSQDAGRGGGDTQYF. The genes are TRBV4-2 and TRBJ2-3; possibly TRBD1 for D (7 bases). Trimming cost V 0 bases and J 6 bases, with 19 bases left between them. The V gene's germline CDR1 is LGHNA and CDR2 YNFKEQ. CDR3 length: 17 amino acids.

The chain is built from TRBV5-4 and TRBJ1-4; D possibly corresponds to TRBD1 (5 bases). V lost 0 bases to trimming and J lost 6 bases, with 6 bases between them. CDR1 is SGHNT, CDR2 YYREEE, per germline (reference sequence). The CDR3 totals 13 residues. DNA for the CDR3: TGTGCCAGCAGCTTGGTAGGGGATGAAAAACTGTTTTTT. Residues: CASSLVGDEKLFF.